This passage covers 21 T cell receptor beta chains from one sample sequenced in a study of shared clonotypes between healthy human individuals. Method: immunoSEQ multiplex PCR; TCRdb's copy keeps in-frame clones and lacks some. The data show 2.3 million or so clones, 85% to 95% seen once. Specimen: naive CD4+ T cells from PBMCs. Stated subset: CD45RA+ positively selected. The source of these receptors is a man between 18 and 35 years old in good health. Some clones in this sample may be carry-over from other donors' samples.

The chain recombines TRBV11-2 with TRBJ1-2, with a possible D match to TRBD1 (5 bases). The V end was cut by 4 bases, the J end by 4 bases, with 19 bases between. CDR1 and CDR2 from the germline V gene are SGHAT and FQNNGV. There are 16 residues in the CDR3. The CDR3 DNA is TGTGCCAGCAGCTCAATCATCGGACATCCTGCCTATGGCTACACCTTC. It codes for CASSSIIGHPAYGYTF.

The CDR3, as DNA: TGTGCCAGTAGTGCCGAAGGGGTGGTCGGTGGGAACATTCAGTACTTC. Translation gives CASSAEGVVGGNIQYF. The genes are TRBV19 and TRBJ2-4; possible D gene TRBD1, 5 bases. The V end lost 5 bases, the J end lost 7 bases, and 21 bases lay between the germline ends. From germline, CDR1 is LNHDA and CDR2 SQIVND (reference sequence). This CDR3 has 16 amino acids. The whole variable domain, remainder taken from reference TRBV19 and TRBJ2-4, is DGGITQSPKYLFRKEGQNVTLSCEQNLNHDAMYWYRQDPGQGLRLIYYSQIVNDFQKGDIAEGYSVSREKKESFPLTVTSAQKNPTAFYLCASSAEGVVGGNIQYFGAGTRLSVL.

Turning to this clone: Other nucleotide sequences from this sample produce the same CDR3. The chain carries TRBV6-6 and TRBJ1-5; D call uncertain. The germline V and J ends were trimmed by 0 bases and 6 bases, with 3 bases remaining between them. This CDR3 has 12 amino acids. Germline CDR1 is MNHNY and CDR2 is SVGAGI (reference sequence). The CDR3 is CASSYSGQPQHF. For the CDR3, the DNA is TGTGCCAGCAGTTACTCTGGTCAGCCCCAGCATTTT.

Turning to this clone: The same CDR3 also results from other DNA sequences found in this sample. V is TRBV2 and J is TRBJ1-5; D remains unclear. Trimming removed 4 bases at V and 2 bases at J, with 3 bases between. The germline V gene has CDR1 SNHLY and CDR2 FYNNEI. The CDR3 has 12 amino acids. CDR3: CASSAGNQPQHF. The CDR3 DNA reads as TGTGCCAGCAGTGCTGGCAATCAGCCCCAGCATTTT. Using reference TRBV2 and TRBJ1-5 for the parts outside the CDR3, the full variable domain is EPEVTQTPSHQVTQMGQEVILRCVPISNHLYFYWYRQILGQKVEFLVSFYNNEISEKSEIFDDQFSVERPDGSNFTLKIRSTKLEDSAMYFCASSAGNQPQHFGDGTRLSIL.

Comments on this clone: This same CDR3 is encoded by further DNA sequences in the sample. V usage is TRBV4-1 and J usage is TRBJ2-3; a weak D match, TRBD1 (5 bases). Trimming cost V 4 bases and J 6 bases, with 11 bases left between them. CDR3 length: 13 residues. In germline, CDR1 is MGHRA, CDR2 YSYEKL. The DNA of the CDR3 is TGCGCCAGCAGCCCCCAGGGAACCGATACGCAGTATTTT. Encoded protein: CASSPQGTDTQYF.

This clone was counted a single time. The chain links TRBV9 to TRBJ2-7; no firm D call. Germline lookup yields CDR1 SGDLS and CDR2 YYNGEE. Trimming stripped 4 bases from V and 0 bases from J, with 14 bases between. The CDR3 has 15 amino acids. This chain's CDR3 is CASSPFHQTSYEQYF. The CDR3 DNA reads TGTGCCAGCAGCCCCTTCCACCAAACCTCCTACGAGCAGTACTTC.

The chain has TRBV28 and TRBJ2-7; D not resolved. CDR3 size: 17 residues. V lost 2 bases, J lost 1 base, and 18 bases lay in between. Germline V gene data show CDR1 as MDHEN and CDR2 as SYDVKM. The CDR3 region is CASSLHLGRTLSYEQYF. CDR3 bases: TGTGCCAGCAGTTTACATCTCGGCCGGACGCTGTCCTACGAGCAGTACTTC.

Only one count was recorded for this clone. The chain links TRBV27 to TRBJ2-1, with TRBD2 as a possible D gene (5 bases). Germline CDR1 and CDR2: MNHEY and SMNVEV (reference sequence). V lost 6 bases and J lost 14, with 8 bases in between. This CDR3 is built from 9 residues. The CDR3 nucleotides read TGTGCCAGCAGCGTCGGGAAGTTCTTC. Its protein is CASSVGKFF.

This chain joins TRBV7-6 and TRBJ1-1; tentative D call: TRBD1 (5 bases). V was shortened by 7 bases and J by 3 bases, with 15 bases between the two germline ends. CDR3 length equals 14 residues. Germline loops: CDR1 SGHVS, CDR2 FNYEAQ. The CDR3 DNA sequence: TGTGCCAGCACCGGGGGGGTGCGGGACACTGAAGCTTTCTTT. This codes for CASTGGVRDTEAFF.

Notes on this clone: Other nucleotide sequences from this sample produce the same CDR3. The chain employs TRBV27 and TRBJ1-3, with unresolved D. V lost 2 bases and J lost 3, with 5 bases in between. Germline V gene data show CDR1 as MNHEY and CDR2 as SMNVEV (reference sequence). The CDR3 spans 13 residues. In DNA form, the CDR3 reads TGTGCCAGCAGTTTAGTCAGTGGAAACACCATATATTTT. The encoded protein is CASSLVSGNTIYF.

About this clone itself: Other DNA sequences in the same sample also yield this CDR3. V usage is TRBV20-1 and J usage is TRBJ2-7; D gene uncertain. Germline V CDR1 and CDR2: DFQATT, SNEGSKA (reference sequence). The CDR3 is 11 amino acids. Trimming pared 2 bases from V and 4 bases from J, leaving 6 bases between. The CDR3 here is CSARRGYEQYF. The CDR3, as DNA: TGCAGTGCTAGAAGAGGATACGAGCAGTACTTC.

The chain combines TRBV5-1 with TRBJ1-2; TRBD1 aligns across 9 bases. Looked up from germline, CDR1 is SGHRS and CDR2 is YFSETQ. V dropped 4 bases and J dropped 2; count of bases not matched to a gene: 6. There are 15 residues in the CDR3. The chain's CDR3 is CASSRDGQGNYGYTF. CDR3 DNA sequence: TGCGCCAGCAGCCGCGATGGACAGGGGAACTATGGCTACACCTTC.

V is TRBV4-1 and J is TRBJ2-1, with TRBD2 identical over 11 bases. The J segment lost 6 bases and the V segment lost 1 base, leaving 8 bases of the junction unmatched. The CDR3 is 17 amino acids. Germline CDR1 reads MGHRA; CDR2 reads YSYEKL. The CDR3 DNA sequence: TGCGCCAGCAGCCAAGGGCTAGCGGGAGGAGGGTTCAATGAGCAGTTCTTC. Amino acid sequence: CASSQGLAGGGFNEQFF.

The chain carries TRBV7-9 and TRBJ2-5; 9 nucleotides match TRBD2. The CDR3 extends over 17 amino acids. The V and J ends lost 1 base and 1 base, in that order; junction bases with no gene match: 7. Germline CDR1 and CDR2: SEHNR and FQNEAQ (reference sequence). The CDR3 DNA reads TGTGCCAGCAGCTTAGGCGTCGGCGGGAGGGGCCAAGAGACCCAGTACTTC. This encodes CASSLGVGGRGQETQYF.

CDR3 sequence reads: CASSQDPASGRSDTQYF. In DNA form, the CDR3 reads TGTGCCAGCAGCCAAGATCCGGCTAGCGGGAGGTCAGATACGCAGTATTTT. This sequence joins TRBV4-2 and TRBJ2-3, with 11 positions matching TRBD2. CDR3 length equals 17 residues. In germline, CDR1 is LGHNA, CDR2 YNFKEQ. V shed 0 bases, J shed 4 bases, and the junction held 6 bases outside the gene matches.

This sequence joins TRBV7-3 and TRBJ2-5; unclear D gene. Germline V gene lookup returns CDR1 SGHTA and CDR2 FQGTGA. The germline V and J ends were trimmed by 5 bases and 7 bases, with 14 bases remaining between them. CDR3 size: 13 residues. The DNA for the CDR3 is TGTGCCAGCAGCCCTTCCGGATCAGGGACCCAGTACTTC. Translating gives CASSPSGSGTQYF. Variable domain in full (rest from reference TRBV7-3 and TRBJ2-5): GAGVSQTPSNKVTEKGKYVELRCDPISGHTALYWYRQSLGQGPEFLIYFQGTGAADDSGLPNDRFFAVRPEGSVSTLKIQRTERGDSAVYLCASSPSGSGTQYFGPGTRLLVL.

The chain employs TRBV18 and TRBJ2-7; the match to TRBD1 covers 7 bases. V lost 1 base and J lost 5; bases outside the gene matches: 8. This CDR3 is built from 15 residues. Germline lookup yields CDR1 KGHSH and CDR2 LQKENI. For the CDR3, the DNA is TGTGCCAGCTCACCACTACGACAGGGAACGAACGAGCAGTACTTC. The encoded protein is CASSPLRQGTNEQYF.

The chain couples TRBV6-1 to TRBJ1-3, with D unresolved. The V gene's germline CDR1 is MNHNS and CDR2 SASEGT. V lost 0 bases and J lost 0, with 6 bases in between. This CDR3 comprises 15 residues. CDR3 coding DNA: TGTGCCAGCAGTGAAGCCGGCTTCTCTGGAAACACCATATATTTT. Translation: CASSEAGFSGNTIYF.

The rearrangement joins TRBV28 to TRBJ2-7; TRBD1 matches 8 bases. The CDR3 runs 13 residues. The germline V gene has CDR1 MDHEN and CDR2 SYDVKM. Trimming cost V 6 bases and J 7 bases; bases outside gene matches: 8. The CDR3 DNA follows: TGTGCCAGCAGGATGGGGACAGGAGGAGAGCAGTACTTC. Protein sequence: CASRMGTGGEQYF.

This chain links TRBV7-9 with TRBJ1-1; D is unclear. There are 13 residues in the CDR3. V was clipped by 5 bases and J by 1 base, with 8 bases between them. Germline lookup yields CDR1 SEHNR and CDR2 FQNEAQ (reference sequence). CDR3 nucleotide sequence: TGTGCCAGCAGCCACCGGGAGAACACTGAAGCTTTCTTT. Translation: CASSHRENTEAFF.

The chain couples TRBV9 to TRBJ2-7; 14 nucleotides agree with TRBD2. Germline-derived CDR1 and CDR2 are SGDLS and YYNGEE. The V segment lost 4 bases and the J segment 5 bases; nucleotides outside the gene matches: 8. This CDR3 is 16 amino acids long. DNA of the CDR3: TGTGCCAGCAGCCCCAGACTAGCGGGAGGGTCCCACGAGCAGTACTTC. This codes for CASSPRLAGGSHEQYF.